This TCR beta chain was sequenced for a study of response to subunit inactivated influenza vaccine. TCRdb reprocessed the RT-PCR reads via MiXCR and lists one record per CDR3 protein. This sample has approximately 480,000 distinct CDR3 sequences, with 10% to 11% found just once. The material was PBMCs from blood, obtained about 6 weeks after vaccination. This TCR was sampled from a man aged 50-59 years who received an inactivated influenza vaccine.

CDR3 DNA: TGTGCCAGCAGGGGGATGGAACGGAACACCGGGGAGCTGTTTTTT. Translation: CASRGMERNTGELFF. The chain joins TRBV28 to TRBJ2-2; D uncertain. Germline V gene data show CDR1 as MDHEN and CDR2 as SYDVKM. V dropped 6 bases and J dropped 1 base, with 12 bases sitting between them. The CDR3 consists of 15 residues.